This T cell receptor (beta chain) originates from a study of blood T cell repertoires in COVID-19. Researchers sorted participants into cohorts using their self-reported clinical history. Measured with immunoSEQ multiplex PCR; TCRdb has only the in-frame clones, and not every one. The profile covers approximately 330,000 clones, with under 90% appearing a single time and roughly a tenth taken by the ten largest. There are 11 residues in the CDR3. CDR1 and CDR2 (germline): MRHNA, SNTAGT. Between the trimmed V and J ends, which lost 3 bases and 6 bases, there was a span of 6 bases. The sample taken for sequencing was PBMCs or T cells enriched from blood (not recorded which). This TCR derives from a young woman who had recovered from COVID-19. The chain joins TRBV6-4 to TRBJ2-7; no clear D gene. CDR3 in amino acids: CASSEPVEQYF. DNA for the CDR3: TGTGCCAGCAGTGAGCCGGTCGAGCAGTACTTC.